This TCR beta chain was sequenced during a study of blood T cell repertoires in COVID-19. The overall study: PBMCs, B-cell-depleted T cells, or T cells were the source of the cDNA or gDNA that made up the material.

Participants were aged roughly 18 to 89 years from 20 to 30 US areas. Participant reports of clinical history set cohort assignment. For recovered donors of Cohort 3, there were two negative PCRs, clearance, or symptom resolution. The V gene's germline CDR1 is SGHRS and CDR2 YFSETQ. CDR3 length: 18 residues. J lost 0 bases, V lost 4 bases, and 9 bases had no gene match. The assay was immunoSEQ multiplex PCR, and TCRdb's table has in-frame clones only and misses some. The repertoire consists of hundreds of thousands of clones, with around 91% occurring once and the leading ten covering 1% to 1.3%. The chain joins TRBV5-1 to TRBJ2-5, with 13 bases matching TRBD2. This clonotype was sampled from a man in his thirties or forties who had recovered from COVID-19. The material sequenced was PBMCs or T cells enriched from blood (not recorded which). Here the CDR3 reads CASSHGLAGAEYQETQYF. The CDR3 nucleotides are TGCGCCAGCAGCCACGGACTAGCGGGAGCGGAGTACCAAGAGACCCAGTACTTC.